These T cell receptor beta chains were read from a single sample in a study of T cells in Graves' hyperthyroidism and ophthalmopathy. TCRdb recomputed calls from the multiplex PCR reads with MiXCR, one row per CDR3 protein. The table shows 750,000 to 900,000 distinct CDR3 sequences, with approximately 40% occurring only once. The sample comprised blood. Every receptor here comes from a man aged 18 to 30 with Graves' hyperthyroidism. The CDR3 runs from the conserved cysteine through the conserved F or W. The D gene is left open where the match is weak. A row's size may be missing; if present it is once, few, many or a size class.

abundance | j_gene | d_gene | v_gene | CDR3aa | CDR3nt
- | TRBJ1-3 | - | TRBV12-3/TRBV12-4 | CVSSADSLGNTIYF | TGTGTCAGCAGCGCCGACAGCCTTGGAAACACCATATATTTT
many | TRBJ1-1 | TRBD1 | TRBV2 | CATRGQGHTEAFF | TGTGCCACCAGGGGACAGGGTCATACTGAAGCTTTCTTT
- | TRBJ2-7 | - | TRBV6-4 | CATFGQTYEQYF | TGTGCCACCTTTGGACAGACCTACGAGCAGTACTTC
many | TRBJ2-7 | - | TRBV14 | CASSSGVGQYF | TGTGCCAGCAGCTCAGGGGTGGGGCAGTACTTC
- | TRBJ1-2 | TRBD1 | TRBV25-1 | CASREAGTGNYGYTF | TGTGCCAGCAGGGAAGCCGGGACAGGGAACTATGGCTACACCTTC
- | TRBJ2-7 | - | TRBV7-9 | CASSFRSAYEQYF | TGTGCCAGCAGCTTTAGGTCGGCCTACGAGCAGTACTTC
many | TRBJ1-1 | - | TRBV7-9 | CASSPGREVEAFF | TGTGCCAGCAGCCCCGGGCGGGAGGTTGAAGCTTTCTTT
- | TRBJ2-5 | - | TRBV11-2 | CASSLAPEETQYF | TGTGCCAGCAGCTTAGCCCCAGAAGAGACCCAGTACTTC
- | TRBJ2-7 | TRBD2 | TRBV24-1 | CASSTRTSGNYEQYF | TGTGCCAGCAGTACCAGGACTAGCGGGAACTACGAGCAGTACTTC
- | TRBJ2-7 | - | TRBV12-3/TRBV12-4 | CASRLTGTGYEQYF | TGTGCCAGCAGGCTTACGGGGACGGGATACGAGCAGTACTTC
- | TRBJ1-1 | - | TRBV11-2 | CASSSVQGNTEAFF | TGTGCCAGCAGCAGTGTACAGGGAAACACTGAAGCTTTCTTT
many | TRBJ2-5 | TRBD2 | TRBV20-1 | CSAGGLAGGETQYF | TGCAGTGCTGGAGGACTAGCGGGAGGAGAGACCCAGTACTTC
- | TRBJ1-6 | TRBD1 | TRBV2 | CASTGTGRYSPLHF | TGTGCCAGCACCGGGACAGGGAGGTATTCACCCCTCCACTTT
many | TRBJ2-6 | - | TRBV9 | CASSVPGETGANVLTF | TGTGCCAGCAGCGTACCCGGGGAAACTGGGGCCAACGTCCTGACTTTC
few | TRBJ2-5 | TRBD1 | TRBV28 | CASSFQGAETQYF | TGTGCCAGCAGTTTTCAGGGGGCTGAGACCCAGTACTTC
- | TRBJ2-5 | - | TRBV20-1 | CSAPGPGQETQYF | TGCAGTGCTCCCGGGCCGGGCCAAGAGACCCAGTACTTC